Listed below are T cell receptor beta chains from one sample, sequenced in a study of T cell responses to AZD1222 COVID-19 vaccine. Sequencing used immunoSEQ multiplex PCR; TCRdb keeps in-frame clones, though not all of them. The data show roughly 100,000 clones, approximately 86% seen once. Sequencing was performed on peripheral blood, taken on day 0 of AZD1222 vaccination. These receptor sequences come from an adult in good health. Both conserved end residues are part of each CDR3. D genes are given only for firm matches. Not all rows give a size; the values are once, few, many and, for expanded clones, a class.

j_gene | d_gene | abundance | v_gene | CDR3aa | CDR3nt
TRBJ2-2 | - | - | TRBV7-2 | CASSLGRALNTGELFF | TGTGCCAGCAGCTTAGGGCGGGCCCTGAACACCGGGGAGCTGTTTTTT
TRBJ2-1 | TRBD2 | - | TRBV2 | CASTKLAGGANNEQFF | TGTGCCAGCACCAAACTAGCGGGAGGCGCCAACAATGAGCAGTTCTTC
TRBJ1-3 | - | few | TRBV5-1 | CASSLGDTGNTIYF | TGCGCCAGCAGCTTAGGGGATACTGGAAACACCATATATTTT
TRBJ1-3 | - | - | TRBV4-2 | CASSQADSSGNTIYF | TGTGCCAGCAGCCAGGCCGATAGCTCTGGAAACACCATATATTTT
TRBJ1-2 | - | - | TRBV20-1 | CSPLLRGYTF | TGCAGCCCACTTCTGAGAGGCTACACCTTC
TRBJ1-1 | - | - | TRBV28 | CASSPRVRAEAFF | TGTGCCAGCAGTCCCCGGGTCCGCGCTGAAGCTTTCTTT
TRBJ1-1 | TRBD1 | - | TRBV28 | CASSARQGGAFF | TGTGCCAGCAGTGCCAGACAGGGAGGGGCTTTCTTT
TRBJ1-4 | TRBD1 | - | TRBV15 | CATRRDRGTNEKLFF | TGTGCCACTAGACGGGACAGGGGAACTAATGAAAAACTGTTTTTT
TRBJ2-3 | TRBD2 | - | TRBV3-1/TRBV3-2 | CASSQDSLGGLGLKADTQYF | TGTGCCAGCAGCCAAGATTCCTTAGGGGGACTAGGGCTCAAGGCAGATACGCAGTATTTT
TRBJ2-3 | - | - | TRBV5-1 | CASSLVASTDTQYF | TGCGCCAGCAGCTTGGTGGCTTCCACAGATACGCAGTATTTT
TRBJ2-1 | - | once | TRBV5-1 | CASSLIARPNEQFF | TGCGCCAGCAGCTTGATCGCCCGCCCCAATGAGCAGTTCTTC
TRBJ1-1 | TRBD1 | - | TRBV5-1 | CASSLEAGGNTEAFF | TGCGCCAGCAGCTTGGAGGCAGGGGGGAACACTGAAGCTTTCTTT
TRBJ1-4 | - | - | TRBV28 | CASSLKGWREKLFF | TGTGCCAGCAGTTTAAAGGGGTGGAGGGAAAAACTGTTTTTT
TRBJ2-7 | - | - | TRBV28 | CASTPLGGSSYEQYF | TGTGCCAGCACTCCTCTGGGGGGCAGCTCCTACGAGCAGTACTTC
TRBJ1-1 | - | - | TRBV29-1 | CSVEPGRGNTEAFF | TGCAGCGTTGAGCCAGGGCGAGGGAACACTGAAGCTTTCTTT
TRBJ2-5 | TRBD2 | - | TRBV19 | CASSTSGRGPQGETQYF | TGTGCCAGTAGTACTAGCGGGAGAGGTCCCCAGGGGGAGACCCAGTACTTC
TRBJ1-1 | - | once | TRBV6-2/TRBV6-3 | CASSYSVNTEAFF | TGTGCCAGCAGTTACTCAGTTAACACTGAAGCTTTCTTT
TRBJ2-2 | - | - | TRBV5-1 | CASSLAGLNTGELFF | TGCGCCAGCAGCTTGGCCGGACTGAACACCGGGGAGCTGTTTTTT
TRBJ1-6 | - | - | TRBV9 | CASSVGSRYNSPLHF | TGTGCCAGCAGCGTAGGAAGCAGATATAATTCACCCCTCCACTTT
TRBJ2-2 | - | - | TRBV11-2 | CASSGAGQRFTGELFF | TGTGCCAGCAGCGGCGCCGGGCAGCGCTTCACCGGGGAGCTGTTTTTT
TRBJ2-1 | TRBD2 | - | TRBV7-9 | CASSLGGLTSGRHNEQFF | TGTGCCAGCAGCTTAGGGGGGTTGACTAGCGGGAGACACAATGAGCAGTTCTTC
TRBJ2-7 | - | - | TRBV24-1 | CATSRGYEQYF | TGTGCCACCAGTAGGGGCTACGAGCAGTACTTC
TRBJ1-2 | - | few | TRBV28 | CASSPASRNYGYTF | TGTGCCAGCAGTCCCGCCTCAAGGAACTATGGCTACACCTTC
TRBJ1-1 | TRBD1 | - | TRBV5-4 | CASSLVRGMDTEAFF | TGTGCCAGCAGCTTGGTCAGGGGGATGGACACTGAAGCTTTCTTT
TRBJ2-1 | - | few | TRBV5-1 | CASSGLEVQSYNEQFF | TGCGCCAGCAGCGGGCTGGAGGTACAATCCTACAATGAGCAGTTCTTC
TRBJ1-2 | TRBD1 | - | TRBV15 | CATSRDFGTAYGYTF | TGTGCCACCAGCAGAGATTTTGGGACAGCCTATGGCTACACCTTC
TRBJ1-2 | TRBD1 | - | TRBV27 | CASSAQGAYGYTF | TGTGCCAGCAGCGCTCAGGGGGCCTATGGCTACACCTTC
TRBJ2-2 | TRBD2 | - | TRBV9 | CASSVATGGRGTGELFF | TGTGCCAGCAGCGTAGCTACGGGGGGGCGAGGCACCGGGGAGCTGTTTTTT
TRBJ2-1 | - | - | TRBV6-2/TRBV6-3 | CASSLSGPYNEQFF | TGTGCCAGCAGTTTGAGCGGGCCCTACAATGAGCAGTTCTTC
TRBJ2-1 | TRBD1 | - | TRBV2 | CASSTGYSYNEQFF | TGTGCCAGCTCGACAGGGTACTCCTACAATGAGCAGTTCTTC
TRBJ1-2 | - | - | TRBV20-1 | CSASRGREFNGYTF | TGCAGTGCCAGTCGGGGGAGGGAGTTCAATGGCTACACCTTC
TRBJ1-3 | - | - | TRBV29-1 | CSVTFGTNGNTIYF | TGCAGCGTTACTTTCGGGACAAACGGAAACACCATATATTTT
TRBJ2-3 | - | - | TRBV7-2 | CASSPLLYPVSTDTQYF | TGTGCCAGCAGCCCCTTACTTTACCCGGTGAGCACAGATACGCAGTATTTT
TRBJ2-5 | TRBD2 | - | TRBV4-3 | CASSSLTSDGTQYF | TGCGCCAGCAGCTCTCTTACTAGCGATGGGACCCAGTACTTC
TRBJ2-1 | - | - | TRBV7-9 | CASSLGGTNNEQFF | TGTGCCAGCAGCTTAGGTGGGACCAACAATGAGCAGTTCTTC
TRBJ2-4 | TRBD1 | - | TRBV11-2 | CASSYNPGQENIQYF | TGTGCCAGCAGCTATAACCCGGGACAGGAAAACATTCAGTACTTC
TRBJ1-3 | - | - | TRBV6-6 | CASSYSIGASGNTIYF | TGTGCCAGCAGTTACTCTATAGGGGCCTCTGGAAACACCATATATTTT
TRBJ1-4 | - | - | TRBV6-1 | CASSEARGANEKLFF | TGTGCCAGCAGTGAAGCGCGGGGAGCTAATGAAAAACTGTTTTTT
TRBJ2-1 | TRBD1 | - | TRBV19 | CASSIGTGAGDEQFF | TGTGCCAGTAGTATTGGGACAGGGGCGGGGGATGAGCAGTTCTTC
TRBJ2-1 | - | few | TRBV6-5 | CASSYSADRYNEQFF | TGTGCCAGCAGTTACTCGGCGGACCGTTACAATGAGCAGTTCTTC
TRBJ1-1 | TRBD1 | - | TRBV18 | CASSPEQGQNTEAFF | TGTGCCAGCTCACCAGAACAGGGGCAGAACACTGAAGCTTTCTTT
TRBJ1-6 | - | few | TRBV30 | CAWSLSRNSPLHF | TGTGCCTGGAGTCTTTCCCGGAATTCACCCCTCCACTTT
TRBJ2-1 | TRBD2 | - | TRBV6-5 | CASTRDYLNYNEQFF | TGTGCCAGCACCCGGGACTATCTTAATTACAATGAGCAGTTCTTC
TRBJ1-2 | - | - | TRBV6-5 | CASSFTANYGYTF | TGTGCCAGCAGCTTCACAGCTAACTATGGCTACACCTTC
TRBJ1-1 | - | few | TRBV4-3 | CASSQGIMNTEAFF | TGCGCCAGCAGCCAAGGAATTATGAACACTGAAGCTTTCTTT
TRBJ2-2 | - | - | TRBV29-1 | CSTQALGTGELFF | TGCAGCACCCAAGCCCTGGGCACCGGGGAGCTGTTTTTT
TRBJ2-1 | - | - | TRBV7-8 | CASSLRPSTKGNEQFF | TGTGCCAGCAGCCTACGACCCTCTACTAAGGGGAATGAGCAGTTCTTC
TRBJ1-1 | - | - | TRBV28 | CASSPLGELNTEAFF | TGTGCCAGCAGTCCCCTCGGGGAGCTGAACACTGAAGCTTTCTTT
TRBJ2-3 | TRBD2 | - | TRBV19 | CASSIQGAGGSDTQYF | TGTGCCAGTAGTATCCAAGGAGCGGGAGGTTCAGATACGCAGTATTTT
TRBJ2-7 | TRBD2 | - | TRBV2 | CASSLRTSGSYEQYF | TGTGCCAGCAGCCTCAGGACTAGCGGGAGCTACGAGCAGTACTTC
TRBJ2-1 | - | - | TRBV6-2/TRBV6-3 | CASSYVRGSYNEQFF | TGTGCCAGCAGTTATGTCAGGGGTTCCTACAATGAGCAGTTCTTC
TRBJ1-2 | - | - | TRBV18 | CASSPTEGHGYTF | TGTGCCAGCTCACCAACGGAGGGTCATGGCTACACCTTC
TRBJ2-6 | - | - | TRBV19 | CASSMQGGSSGANVLTF | TGTGCCAGTAGTATGCAGGGGGGTTCCTCTGGGGCCAACGTCCTGACTTTC